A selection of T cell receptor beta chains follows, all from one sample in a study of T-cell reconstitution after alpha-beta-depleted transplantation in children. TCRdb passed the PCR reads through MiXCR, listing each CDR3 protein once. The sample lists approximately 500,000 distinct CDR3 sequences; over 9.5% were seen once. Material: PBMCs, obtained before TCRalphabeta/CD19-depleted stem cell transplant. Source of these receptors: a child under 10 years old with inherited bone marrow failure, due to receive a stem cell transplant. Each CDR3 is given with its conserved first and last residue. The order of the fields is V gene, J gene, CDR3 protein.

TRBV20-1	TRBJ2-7	CSARFTSGSSYEQYF
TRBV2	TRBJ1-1	CASNRDNMNTEAFF
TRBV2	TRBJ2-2	CASSGGQVSPGELFF
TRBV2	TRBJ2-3	CASRLTGYTDTQYF
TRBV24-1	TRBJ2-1	CATSDLTGLANNEQFF
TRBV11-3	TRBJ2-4	CASSLVRAAGDKAKNIQYF
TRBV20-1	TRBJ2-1	CSAIGHVLGNEQFF
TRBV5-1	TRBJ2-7	CASSLVGQPVEYF
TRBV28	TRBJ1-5	CASSFPDGYGWQPQHF
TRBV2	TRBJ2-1	CASMWNEQFF
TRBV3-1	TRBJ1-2	CASSQLTGEDGYTF
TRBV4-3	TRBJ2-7	CASSQEEGHSYEQYF
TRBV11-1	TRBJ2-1	CASSLASGTSGRLNEQFF
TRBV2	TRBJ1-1	CASRQDLNTEAFF
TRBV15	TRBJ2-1	CATSRDKVYNEQFF
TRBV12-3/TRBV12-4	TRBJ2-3	CASSSPGLAGGRTPDTQYF
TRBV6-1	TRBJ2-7	CASRLSAGGGEQYF
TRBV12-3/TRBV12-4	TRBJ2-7	CASSLEGGGSYEQYF
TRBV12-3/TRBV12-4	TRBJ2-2	CASITYGSGTGELFF
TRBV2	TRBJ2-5	CASSVAGSFGETQYF
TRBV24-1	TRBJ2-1	CATSDLRAGAYNEQFF
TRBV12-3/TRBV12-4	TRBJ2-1	CASSLGRGLAQGDEQFF
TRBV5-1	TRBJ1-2	CASSLGDSGGYTF
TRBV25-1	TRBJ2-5	CASSEINRYQETQYF
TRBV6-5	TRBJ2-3	CASSFDRRSTDTQYF
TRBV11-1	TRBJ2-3	CASRPGLAGGPLSPDTQYF